The 21 T cell receptor beta chains given below trace back to one sample, sequenced in a study of CXCR3-negative and CXCR3-positive naive CD8 T cells. cDNA libraries for TRB were generated by 5' RACE incorporating UMI labels. TCRdb re-called the 5' RACE reads and gives one entry per CDR3 protein, without DNA. The table for this sample gives under 150,000 distinct CDR3 sequences. For these TCRs, the target antigens are not known. Study-level results: TRB CDR3 hydrophobicity was greater in CXCR3-positive naive cells than in CXCR3-negative naive cells.

The sequenced sample was naive CXCR3+ CD8+ T cells from blood. Subset given: CD45RO-CCR7+CD27+CD95- naive CD8+ T cells expressing CXCR3 (TNR3+). The source is a human donor in good health. Some clones in this sample may be carry-over from other donors' samples.

The genes are TRBV28 and TRBJ1-1; TCRdb's D gene call, TRBD1, goes unchecked for lack of DNA. CDR1 and CDR2 (germline): MDHEN, SYDVKM. The CDR3 totals 12 residues. The CDR3 loop reads CASSTQGTEAFF. Based on the CDR3 plus reference TRBV28 and TRBJ1-1, the full variable domain is DVKVTQSSRYLVKRTGEKVFLECVQDMDHENMFWYRQDPGLGLRLIYFSYDVKMKEKGDIPEGYSVSREKKERFSLILESASTNQTSMYLCASSTQGTEAFFGQGTRLTVV.

V is TRBV14 and J is TRBJ2-1. The CDR3 runs to 13 residues. Germline CDR1 SGHDN, CDR2 FVKESK. CDR3: CASSQGHGSEQFF.

V usage is TRBV12-3 or TRBV12-4 and J usage is TRBJ2-2. The CDR3 spans 11 residues. This CDR3 is CASSYGGELFF.

The CDR3 region is CSVEDRRGRGDDTEAFF. The chain recombines TRBV29-1 with TRBJ1-1; lacking DNA, the TRBD1 call made by TCRdb goes unchecked. This CDR3 spans 17 amino acids. Germline lookup yields CDR1 SQVTM and CDR2 ANQGSEA.

The J gene is TRBJ2-3, the V gene TRBV12-3 or TRBV12-4. The CDR3 contains 14 residues. The CDR3 loop reads CASSFTANTDTQYF.

The chain recombines TRBV19 with TRBJ1-2. This CDR3 has 15 amino acids. Germline V CDR1 and CDR2: LNHDA, SQIVND (reference sequence). The CDR3 is CASSRGTWLNYGYTF. The variable domain in full, completed from reference TRBV19 and TRBJ1-2, reads DGGITQSPKYLFRKEGQNVTLSCEQNLNHDAMYWYRQDPGQGLRLIYYSQIVNDFQKGDIAEGYSVSREKKESFPLTVTSAQKNPTAFYLCASSRGTWLNYGYTFGSGTRLTVV.

The V call is TRBV28, the J call TRBJ1-5; TCRdb's D call of TRBD1 is untestable without DNA. This CDR3 spans 16 amino acids. In germline, CDR1 is MDHEN, CDR2 SYDVKM. CDR3 protein: CASSPGQMGVGQPQHF. Combining the CDR3 with reference TRBV28 and TRBJ1-5 gives the whole variable domain DVKVTQSSRYLVKRTGEKVFLECVQDMDHENMFWYRQDPGLGLRLIYFSYDVKMKEKGDIPEGYSVSREKKERFSLILESASTNQTSMYLCASSPGQMGVGQPQHFGDGTRLSIL.

The chain employs TRBV28 and TRBJ1-1. Germline CDR1 reads MDHEN; CDR2 reads SYDVKM. This CDR3 has 13 amino acids. The CDR3: CASKRAEATEAFF.

The J gene is TRBJ2-5, the V gene TRBV7-9; as DNA is missing, the TRBD2 call by TCRdb cannot be tested. The CDR3 runs 14 residues. In germline, CDR1 is SEHNR, CDR2 FQNEAQ (reference sequence). The CDR3 region is CASSLSGEKETQYF.

The chain has TRBV7-9 and TRBJ1-1; TCRdb designates TRBD1, a call that cannot be tested without DNA. CDR3 size: 15 residues. Per germline, CDR1 SEHNR and CDR2 FQNEAQ (reference sequence). This chain's CDR3 is CASSSRTGGDTEAFF. The full variable domain, with the rest looked up from reference TRBV7-9 and TRBJ1-1, is DTGVSQNPRHKITKRGQNVTFRCDPISEHNRLYWYRQTLGQGPEFLTYFQNEAQLEKSRLLSDRFSAERPKGSFSTLEIQRTEQGDSAMYLCASSSRTGGDTEAFFGQGTRLTVV.

This chain uses TRBV9 with TRBJ2-2; checking the TCRdb D call of TRBD1 is not possible without DNA. The germline V gene has CDR1 SGDLS and CDR2 YYNGEE. The CDR3 totals 17 residues. The CDR3: CASSSAGGVPNTGELFF.

The chain links TRBV29-1 to TRBJ1-2. This CDR3 contains 12 residues. Germline CDR1 reads SQVTM; CDR2 reads ANQGSEA. The CDR3 region is CSVGGENYGYTF. Full variable domain (outside the CDR3, taken from reference TRBV29-1 and TRBJ1-2): SAVISQKPSRDICQRGTSLTIQCQVDSQVTMMFWYRQQPGQSLTLIATANQGSEATYESGFVIDKFPISRPNLTFSTLTVSNMSPEDSSIYLCSVGGENYGYTFGSGTRLTVV.

The chain is built from TRBV12-3 or TRBV12-4 and TRBJ1-1; TCRdb reports TRBD1, a call that lacks DNA to check it against. The CDR3 length is 17 residues. The CDR3 sequence: CASSLAPWTARNTEAFF.

J is TRBJ1-2 and V is TRBV5-1. The CDR3 covers 14 residues. Per germline, CDR1 SGHRS and CDR2 YFSETQ. CDR3 protein: CASSLEPANYGYTF.

CDR3 protein: CASSLSRSSYNEQFF. V is TRBV5-8 and J is TRBJ2-1. From germline, CDR1 is SGHTS and CDR2 YDEGEE. The CDR3 extends over 15 amino acids.

CDR3 sequence: CASSELSARETQYF. The rearrangement links TRBV5-1 to TRBJ2-5; lacking DNA, the TRBD1 call made by TCRdb goes unchecked. The CDR3 has 14 amino acids. Looked up from germline, CDR1 is SGHRS and CDR2 is YFSETQ.

This rearrangement joins TRBV3-1 to TRBJ2-5; the D gene TCRdb calls, TRBD2, cannot be checked with no DNA. The CDR3 runs 17 residues. The germline V gene has CDR1 LGHDT and CDR2 YNNKEL (reference sequence). CDR3 region: CASSHGWETSVQETQYF.

This chain uses TRBV7-3 with TRBJ2-1; TCRdb names TRBD2, which stays unverified in the absence of DNA. The germline V gene encodes CDR1 SGHTA and CDR2 FQGTGA. The CDR3 is 16 amino acids. The CDR3 sequence: CASSPAEGLAANEQFF.

The V call is TRBV10-1, the J call TRBJ2-3. This CDR3 region has 15 residues. Germline V gene lookup returns CDR1 WNHNN and CDR2 SYGVQD (reference sequence). The CDR3 loop is CASSEGQLAADTQYF.

The rearrangement links TRBV12-3 or TRBV12-4 to TRBJ2-2; TCRdb's assignment of TRBD1 cannot be checked, as there is no DNA. The CDR3 covers 16 residues. CDR3: CASSPDLTANTGELFF.

V gene TRBV20-1 combines with J gene TRBJ2-7; TCRdb outputs TRBD1, but without DNA this stays unchecked. Looked up from germline, CDR1 is DFQATT and CDR2 is SNEGSKA (reference sequence). This CDR3 spans 15 amino acids. This CDR3 reads CSAAPPGHKLYEQYF.